Listed below are T cell receptor beta chains from one sample, sequenced in a study of post-analysis software for immune sequencing data. TCRdb ran MiXCR on the PCR reads and lists one entry per CDR3 protein. This table holds fewer than 550,000 distinct CDR3 sequences, 30% to 40% found once. The sequenced sample was blood. Receptors were obtained from a girl aged 2-17 years with multiple sclerosis. Both conserved end residues are trimmed from each CDR3.

J,V,CDR3
TRBJ2-5,TRBV5-1,ASNTRVGGQETQY
TRBJ2-3,TRBV14,ASSQDLSAPY
TRBJ2-1,TRBV10-3,AAGLAGGSYNEQF
TRBJ1-6,TRBV5-5,ASSRSGGNYNSPLH
TRBJ2-3,TRBV11-1,ASSQNPQDTQY
TRBJ2-5,TRBV20-1,SAPPTWGKETQY
TRBJ2-2,TRBV7-2,ASSLEGALTGELF
TRBJ2-2,TRBV20-1,SATRGAGELF
TRBJ1-3,TRBV5-1,ASSLDVSSGNTIY
TRBJ2-1,TRBV7-9,ASSLAEGSSYNEQF
TRBJ2-7,TRBV4-1,ASSQPRGAPDYEQY
TRBJ1-2,TRBV20-1,SARHGREGYGYT